This T cell receptor (beta chain) emerged from a study of T cell responses to AZD1222 COVID-19 vaccine. The CDR3 loop spans 17 amino acids. The V gene's germline CDR1 is LGHNA and CDR2 YNFKEQ. V trimming: 2 bases; J trimming: 0 bases; junction bases outside the gene matches: 5. The method was immunoSEQ multiplex PCR; TCRdb's version includes in-frame clones alone and lacks a portion of them. The table includes fewer than 110,000 clones, 90% to 95% detected once. Notes on the study in general: The donor group comprised mostly white British people and more females; the analysis possibly underestimated clonal diversity. In all cases, repertoires were sampled only after the peak T cell response. Among AZD1222 vaccinees, only 5 to 7 were seropositive at baseline.

Comments on this clone: Its antigen is undetermined.

The sequenced sample was peripheral blood, obtained on day 0 of AZD1222 vaccination. J is TRBJ2-3 and V is TRBV4-2, with 10 bases lining up with TRBD2. The receptor's source is an adult in good health. The CDR3 loop is CASSQRLTSGSTDTQYF. The CDR3, as DNA: TGTGCCAGCAGCCAACGCCTGACTAGCGGGAGCACAGATACGCAGTATTTT.